Below are 5 T cell receptor beta chains sequenced from a single sample in a study of blood T cell repertoires in COVID-19 (dated by TCRdb to about 2020). The library was produced with the immunoSEQ multiplex PCR assay. Not all clones reach the TCRdb copy of this immuneACCESS table, which keeps in-frame sequences only. Checked studies attribute under half of the gap to unresolved V genes and leave the rest unexplained. Recorded for this sample are 98,000 or so clones; roughly 85% of them occurred a single time. The ten largest clones capture roughly 2.3% of the sample. Sequenced material: peripheral blood. Every receptor here comes from a human donor in a cohort sampled during active COVID-19.

This clone turned up a few times. The V and J genes are TRBV12-3 or TRBV12-4 and TRBJ2-3; D may be TRBD1 (6 bases). Trimming stripped 3 bases from V and 2 bases from J, with 6 bases between. There are 13 residues in the CDR3. In DNA, the CDR3 is TGTGCCAGCAGTTTGGGGGCCACAGATACGCAGTATTTT. It specifies CASSLGATDTQYF.

This chain joins TRBV5-8 and TRBJ1-3; D is unclear. Trimming cost V 0 bases and J 4 bases, with 8 bases left between them. The CDR3 has 14 residues. Germline assignment: CDR1 SGHTS and CDR2 YDEGEE. CDR3 bases: TGTGCCAGCAGCTTGGAGGCCGGGGGAAACACCATATATTTT. Amino acid sequence: CASSLEAGGNTIYF.

This clone has a single count. This rearrangement joins TRBV7-3 to TRBJ2-1; D call uncertain. Germline loops: CDR1 SGHTA, CDR2 FQGTGA. This CDR3 contains 13 residues. V gave up 4 bases and J gave up 2 bases, with 6 bases separating them. The CDR3 DNA reads TGTGCCAGCAGCTCCCGCGCCTACAATGAGCAGTTCTTC. It codes for CASSSRAYNEQFF.

This clone was picked up one time. This chain links TRBV4-1 with TRBJ2-1; 10 bases agree with TRBD1. This CDR3 is built from 16 residues. Trimming removed 5 bases from V and 7 bases from J; junction bases left unmatched: 11. CDR1 and CDR2 from the germline V gene are MGHRA and YSYEKL. The CDR3 DNA sequence: TGCGCCAGCAGCTCTCGCCCGGGACAGGGGACAAATGAGCAGTTCTTC. Translated, it gives CASSSRPGQGTNEQFF.

In this sample, this clone turned up a few times. The chain combines TRBV11-2 with TRBJ1-3; D is uncertain. Germline CDR1 is SGHAT and CDR2 is FQNNGV. Between the trimmed V and J ends, which lost 6 bases and 3 bases, there was a span of 9 bases. This CDR3 is built from 13 residues. The CDR3 DNA reads as TGTGCCAGCAGACCGGGTGGTGGAAACACCATATATTTT. It yields the protein CASRPGGGNTIYF.